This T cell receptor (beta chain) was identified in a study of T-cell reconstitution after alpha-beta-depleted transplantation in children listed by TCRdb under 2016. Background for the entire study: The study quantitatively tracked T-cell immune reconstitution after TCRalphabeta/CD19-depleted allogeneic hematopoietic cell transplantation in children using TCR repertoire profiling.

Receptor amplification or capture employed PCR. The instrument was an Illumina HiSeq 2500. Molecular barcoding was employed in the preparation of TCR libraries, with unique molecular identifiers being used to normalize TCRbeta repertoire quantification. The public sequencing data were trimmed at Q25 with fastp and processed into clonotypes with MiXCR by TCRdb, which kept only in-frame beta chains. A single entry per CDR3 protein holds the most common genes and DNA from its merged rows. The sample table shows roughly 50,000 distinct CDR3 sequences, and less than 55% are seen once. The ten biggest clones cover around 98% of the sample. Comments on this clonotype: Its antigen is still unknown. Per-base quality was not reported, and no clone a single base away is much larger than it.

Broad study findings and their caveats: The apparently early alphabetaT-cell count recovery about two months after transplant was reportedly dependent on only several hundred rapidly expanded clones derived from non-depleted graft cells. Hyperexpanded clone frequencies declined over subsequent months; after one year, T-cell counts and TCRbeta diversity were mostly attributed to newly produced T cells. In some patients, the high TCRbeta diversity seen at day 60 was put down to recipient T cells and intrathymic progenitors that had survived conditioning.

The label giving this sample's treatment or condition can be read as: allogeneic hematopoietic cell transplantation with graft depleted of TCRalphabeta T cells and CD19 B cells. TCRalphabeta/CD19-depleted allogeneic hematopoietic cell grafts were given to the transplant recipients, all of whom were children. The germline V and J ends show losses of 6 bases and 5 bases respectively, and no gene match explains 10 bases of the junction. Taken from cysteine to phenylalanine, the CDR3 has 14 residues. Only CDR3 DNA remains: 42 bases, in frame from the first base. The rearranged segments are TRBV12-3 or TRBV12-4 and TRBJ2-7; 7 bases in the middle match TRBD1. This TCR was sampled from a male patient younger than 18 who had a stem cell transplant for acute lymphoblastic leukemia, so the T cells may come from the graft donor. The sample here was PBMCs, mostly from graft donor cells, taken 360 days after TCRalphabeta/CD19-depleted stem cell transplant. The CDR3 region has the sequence CASSLRTGLHEQYF. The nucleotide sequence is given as TGTGCCAGCAGCCTTAGGACAGGACTGCACGAGCAGTACTTC.